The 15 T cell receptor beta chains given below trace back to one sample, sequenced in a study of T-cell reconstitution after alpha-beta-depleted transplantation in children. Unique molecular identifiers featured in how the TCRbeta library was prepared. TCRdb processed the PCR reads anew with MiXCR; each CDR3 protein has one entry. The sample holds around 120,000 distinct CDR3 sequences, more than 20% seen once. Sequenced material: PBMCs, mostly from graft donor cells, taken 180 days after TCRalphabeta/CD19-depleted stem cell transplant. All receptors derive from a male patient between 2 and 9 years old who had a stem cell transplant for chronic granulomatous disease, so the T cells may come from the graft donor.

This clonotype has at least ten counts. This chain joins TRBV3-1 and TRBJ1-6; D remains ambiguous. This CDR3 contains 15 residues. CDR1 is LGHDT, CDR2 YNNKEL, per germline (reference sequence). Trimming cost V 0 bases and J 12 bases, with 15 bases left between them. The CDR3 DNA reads TGTGCCAGCAGCCAAGACCCCAGGCTTCGGGGACCCCTCCACTTT. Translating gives CASSQDPRLRGPLHF.

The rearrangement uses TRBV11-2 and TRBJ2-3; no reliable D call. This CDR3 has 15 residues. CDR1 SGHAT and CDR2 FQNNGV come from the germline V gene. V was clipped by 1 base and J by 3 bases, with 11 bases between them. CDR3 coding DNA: TGTGCCAGCAGCTTAGGGATTCTGGGGACAGATACGCAGTATTTT. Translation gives CASSLGILGTDTQYF.

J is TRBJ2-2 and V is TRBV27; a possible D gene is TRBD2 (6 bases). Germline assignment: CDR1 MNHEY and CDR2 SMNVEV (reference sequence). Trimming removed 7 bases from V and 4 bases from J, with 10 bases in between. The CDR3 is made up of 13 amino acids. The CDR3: CASTGTFTGELFF. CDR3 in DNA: TGTGCCAGCACCGGGACTTTCACCGGGGAGCTGTTTTTT.

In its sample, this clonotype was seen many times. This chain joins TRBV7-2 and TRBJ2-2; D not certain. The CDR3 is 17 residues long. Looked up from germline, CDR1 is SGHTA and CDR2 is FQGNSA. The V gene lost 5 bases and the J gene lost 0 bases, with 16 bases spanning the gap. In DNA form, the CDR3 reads TGTGCCAGCAGCCGAATCTCGTCCTTCGCGAACACCGGGGAGCTGTTTTTT. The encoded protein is CASSRISSFANTGELFF.

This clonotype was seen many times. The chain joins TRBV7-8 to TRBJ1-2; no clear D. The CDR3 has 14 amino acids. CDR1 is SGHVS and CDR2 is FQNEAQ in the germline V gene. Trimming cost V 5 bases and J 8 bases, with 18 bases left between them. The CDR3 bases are TGTGCCAGCAGCCCTCTGACGGGGTTATTGGGCTACACCTTC. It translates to CASSPLTGLLGYTF. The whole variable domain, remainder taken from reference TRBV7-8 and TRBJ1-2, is GAGVSQSPRYKVAKRGQDVALRCDPISGHVSLFWYQQALGQGPEFLTYFQNEAQLDKSGLPSDRFFAERPEGSVSTLKIQRTQQEDSAVYLCASSPLTGLLGYTFGSGTRLTVV.

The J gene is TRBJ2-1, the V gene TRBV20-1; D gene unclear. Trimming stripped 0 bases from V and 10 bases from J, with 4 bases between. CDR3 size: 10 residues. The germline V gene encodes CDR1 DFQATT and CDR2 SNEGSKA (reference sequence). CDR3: CSARDLEQFF. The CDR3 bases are TGCAGTGCTAGAGACCTCGAGCAGTTCTTC.

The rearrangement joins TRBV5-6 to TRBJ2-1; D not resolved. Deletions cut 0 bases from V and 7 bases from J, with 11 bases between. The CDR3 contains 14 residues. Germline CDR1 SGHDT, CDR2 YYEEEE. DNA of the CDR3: TGTGCCAGCAGCTTGGTCGGTATTGGTAATGAGCAGTTCTTC. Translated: CASSLVGIGNEQFF.

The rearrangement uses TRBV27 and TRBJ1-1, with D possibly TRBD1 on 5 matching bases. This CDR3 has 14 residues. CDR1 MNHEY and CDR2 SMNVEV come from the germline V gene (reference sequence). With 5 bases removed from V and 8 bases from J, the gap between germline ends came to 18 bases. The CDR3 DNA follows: TGTGCCAGCAGTAATGGACGGGCCCGGGGGGAAGCTTTCTTT. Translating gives CASSNGRARGEAFF.

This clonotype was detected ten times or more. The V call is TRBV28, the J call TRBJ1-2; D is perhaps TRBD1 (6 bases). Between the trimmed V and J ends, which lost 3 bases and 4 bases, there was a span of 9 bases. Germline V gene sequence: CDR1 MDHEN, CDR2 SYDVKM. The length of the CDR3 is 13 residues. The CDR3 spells CASSFGQFYGYTF. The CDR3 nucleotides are TGTGCCAGCAGTTTTGGACAGTTCTATGGCTACACCTTC.

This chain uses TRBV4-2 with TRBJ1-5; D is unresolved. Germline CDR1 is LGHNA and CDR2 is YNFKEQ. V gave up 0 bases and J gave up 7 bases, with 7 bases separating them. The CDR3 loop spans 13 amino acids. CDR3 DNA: TGTGCCAGCAGCCAAGATATTTCGCAGCCCCAGCATTTT. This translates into CASSQDISQPQHF.

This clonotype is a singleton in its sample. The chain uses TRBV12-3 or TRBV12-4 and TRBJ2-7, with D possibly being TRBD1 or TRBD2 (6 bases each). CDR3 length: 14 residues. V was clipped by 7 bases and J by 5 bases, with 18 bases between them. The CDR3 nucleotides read TGTGCCAGCAAGACGGTGGGGGGCATGGACGAGCAGTACTTC. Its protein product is CASKTVGGMDEQYF.

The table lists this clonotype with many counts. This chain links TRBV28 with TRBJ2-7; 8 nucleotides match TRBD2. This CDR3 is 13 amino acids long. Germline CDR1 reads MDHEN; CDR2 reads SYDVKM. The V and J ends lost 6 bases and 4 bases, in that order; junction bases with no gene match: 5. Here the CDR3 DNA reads TGTGCCAGCAGGAGACTAGCGAGATACGAGCAGTACTTC. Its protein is CASRRLARYEQYF.

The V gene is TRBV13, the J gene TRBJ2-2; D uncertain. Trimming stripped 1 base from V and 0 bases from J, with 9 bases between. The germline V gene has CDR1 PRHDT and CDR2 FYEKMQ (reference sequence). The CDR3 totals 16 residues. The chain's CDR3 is CASSLVPGANTGELFF. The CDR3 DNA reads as TGTGCCAGCAGCTTAGTACCCGGCGCGAACACCGGGGAGCTGTTTTTT.

Here the CDR3 DNA reads TGCAGTGCCCCATCGGACAAATCCTACGAGCAGTACTTC. This codes for CSAPSDKSYEQYF. This chain connects TRBV20-1 to TRBJ2-7; D possibly corresponds to TRBD1 (5 bases). CDR1 and CDR2 (germline): DFQATT, SNEGSKA (reference sequence). This CDR3 is 13 amino acids long. Trimming took 6 bases from V and 1 from J, leaving 13 bases between them.

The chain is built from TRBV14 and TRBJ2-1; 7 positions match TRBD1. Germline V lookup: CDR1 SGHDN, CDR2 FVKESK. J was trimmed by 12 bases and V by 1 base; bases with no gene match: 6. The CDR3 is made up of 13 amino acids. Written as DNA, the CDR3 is TGTGCCAGCAGCCAAGTACGGACAGGATCGCAGTTCTTC. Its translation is CASSQVRTGSQFF.